This paragraph covers one T cell receptor (beta chain) sequence. What it binds is unknown. This entry is derived from a study of early T cells in non-severe SARS-CoV-2 infection. Study as a whole: Bulk RNA from unsorted whole blood was sequenced; chains were unpaired. Notes on the study in general: VDJdb matches were skewed toward anti-spike CD8 T cell responses.

This CDR3 is built from 15 residues. Germline-derived CDR1 and CDR2 are SGHDT and YYEEEE. The ends were cut back, 4 bases at V and 3 bases at J, with 14 bases in the middle. The library protocol tagged individual cDNA molecules with unique molecular identifiers. A single record per CDR3 protein comes from TCRdb applying MiXCR to the 5' RACE reads. The table has roughly 72,000 distinct CDR3 sequences, over 10% seen once. The chain couples TRBV5-6 to TRBJ2-1; D remains ambiguous. The starting material was whole blood, obtained at baseline. The TCR was taken from an adult who was a healthcare worker with PCR-confirmed SARS-CoV-2 infection or an uninfected control (not recorded which). This chain's CDR3 is CASSPQDLNYNEQFF. The CDR3 nucleotides read TGTGCCAGCAGCCCCCAGGACCTAAACTACAATGAGCAGTTCTTC. The variable domain in full, completed from reference TRBV5-6 and TRBJ2-1, reads DAGVTQSPTHLIKTRGQQVTLRCSPKSGHDTVSWYQQALGQGPQFIFQYYEEEERQRGNFPDRFSGHQFPNYSSELNVNALLLGDSALYLCASSPQDLNYNEQFFGPGTRLTVL.